The 12 T cell receptor beta chains given below trace back to one sample, sequenced in a study of cytomegalovirus exposure and HLA in healthy donors. 60 Vbeta and 13 Jbeta primers were used in PCR. Generated by immunoSEQ multiplex PCR, the TCRdb table keeps only in-frame clones and is missing some. The sample data list 200,000 or so clones. Sequenced: PBMCs. These receptors were taken from a boy aged 5-17 years in good health and CMV-seronegative.

CDR3 sequence reads: CASSLDTSAGGPRTDTQYF. CDR3 nucleotide sequence: TGTGCCAGCAGCTTAGATACTAGTGCGGGGGGTCCCCGCACAGATACGCAGTATTTT. This rearrangement joins TRBV11-3 to TRBJ2-3; 8 nucleotides match TRBD2. From germline, CDR1 is SGHNT and CDR2 YENEEA. The V gene end was trimmed by 0 bases and the J gene end by 1 base; junction bases not matched to a gene: 12. CDR3 size: 19 residues. Drawing the rest from reference TRBV11-3 and TRBJ2-3, the complete variable domain is EAGVVQSPRYKIIEKKQPVAFWCNPISGHNTLYWYLQNLGQGPELLIRYENEEAVDDSQLPKDRFSAERLKGVDSTLKIQPAELGDSAVYLCASSLDTSAGGPRTDTQYFGPGTRLTVL.

This chain uses TRBV11-3 with TRBJ2-2; TRBD1 aligns across 7 bases. Trimming took 3 bases from V and 8 from J; bases not matched to a gene: 6. CDR3 size: 14 residues. Germline CDR1 reads SGHNT; CDR2 reads YENEEA. The chain's CDR3 is CASSFTGAGGELFF. CDR3 in DNA: TGTGCCAGCAGCTTTACAGGGGCTGGTGGGGAGCTGTTTTTT. Together with reference TRBV11-3 and TRBJ2-2, the CDR3 gives the full variable domain: EAGVVQSPRYKIIEKKQPVAFWCNPISGHNTLYWYLQNLGQGPELLIRYENEEAVDDSQLPKDRFSAERLKGVDSTLKIQPAELGDSAVYLCASSFTGAGGELFFGEGSRLTVL.

The rearrangement joins TRBV2 to TRBJ1-6; 7 nucleotides agree with TRBD1. With V trimmed by 10 bases and J by 7 bases, 10 bases remained unmatched. The CDR3 loop spans 14 amino acids. Germline CDR1 SNHLY, CDR2 FYNNEI. In nucleotides, the CDR3 is TGTGCCACCAGGGGGGAGAGGGGGAATTCACCCCTCCACTTT. It encodes CATRGERGNSPLHF.

The rearrangement uses TRBV9 and TRBJ2-1; D gene unclear. V dropped 3 bases and J dropped 7 bases, with 5 bases sitting between them. Germline assignment: CDR1 SGDLS and CDR2 YYNGEE. The CDR3 sequence is 11 residues long. CDR3 amino acids: CASSATNEQFF. The CDR3 bases are TGTGCCAGCAGCGCGACAAATGAGCAGTTCTTC.

The chain has TRBV14 and TRBJ1-2; the match to TRBD1 covers 7 bases. CDR3 length: 13 residues. The J segment lost 4 bases and the V segment lost 4 bases, leaving 3 bases of the junction unmatched. Germline CDR1 is SGHDN and CDR2 is FVKESK. The CDR3 sequence is CASSPRDSYGYTF. In DNA form, the CDR3 reads TGTGCCAGCAGCCCCCGGGACAGCTATGGCTACACCTTC.

V gene TRBV5-6 combines with J gene TRBJ2-7; tentatively, D is TRBD1 (5 bases). The length of the CDR3 is 13 residues. Per the germline V gene, CDR1 is SGHDT and CDR2 is YYEEEE. V was shortened by 1 base and J by 5 bases, with 10 bases between the two germline ends. The CDR3 DNA follows: TGTGCCAGCAGCTTGCTAGGGGCGGACGAGCAGTACTTC. It translates to CASSLLGADEQYF.

This chain links TRBV10-3 with TRBJ2-5; D is possibly TRBD1 (8 bases). From germline, CDR1 is ENHRY and CDR2 SYGVKD. The V and J ends lost 8 bases and 2 bases respectively, with 15 bases between them. This CDR3 is 14 amino acids long. Here the CDR3 reads CAIGGQGGQETQYF. Here the CDR3 DNA reads TGTGCCATCGGCGGACAGGGAGGGCAAGAGACCCAGTACTTC.

The V call is TRBV6-5, the J call TRBJ2-5; D gene unclear. The germline gives CDR1 MNHEY, CDR2 SVGAGI. With 2 bases removed from V and 5 bases from J, the gap between germline ends came to 9 bases. The CDR3 contains 13 residues. CDR3 region: CASSYGWRETQYF. The CDR3 nucleotides read TGTGCCAGCAGTTACGGCTGGCGGGAGACCCAGTACTTC.

The chain joins TRBV7-3 to TRBJ1-1, with D possibly TRBD1 on 6 matching bases. This CDR3 contains 13 residues. With 5 bases removed from V and 4 bases from J, the gap between germline ends came to 11 bases. The V gene's germline CDR1 is SGHTA and CDR2 FQGTGA. CDR3 sequence (DNA): TGTGCCAGCAGCGAGGGGGGGCCCACTGAAGCTTTCTTT. Translation gives CASSEGGPTEAFF.

J is TRBJ2-3 and V is TRBV18; D perhaps matches TRBD2 (6 bases). Trimming shortened V by 2 bases and J by 4 bases, and 13 bases separated the two germline ends. The CDR3 contains 15 residues. Germline V gene lookup returns CDR1 KGHSH and CDR2 LQKENI. The CDR3 region has the DNA TGTGCCAGCTCACCAAAGATGACGGGGGCAGATACGCAGTATTTT. As protein: CASSPKMTGADTQYF.

Turning to this clone: This specimen includes other DNA sequences encoding the same CDR3. V usage is TRBV7-6 and J usage is TRBJ1-1; perhaps TRBD1 as D (5 bases). The germline CDR1 and CDR2 sequences are SGHVS and FNYEAQ. The CDR3 has 14 amino acids. Trimming removed 3 bases at V and 1 base at J, with 9 bases between. CDR3 sequence reads: CASSLGTGNTEAFF. The CDR3 DNA is TGTGCCAGCAGCTTGGGTACAGGGAACACTGAAGCTTTCTTT.

The V and J genes are TRBV7-2 and TRBJ2-3; TRBD2 aligns across 8 bases. Germline lookup yields CDR1 SGHTA and CDR2 FQGNSA. The CDR3 is made up of 16 amino acids. Trimming at V came to 5 bases and at J to 8 bases, leaving 15 bases not matched to a gene. The CDR3 region is CASSPGGDWRGTTQYF. The CDR3 DNA follows: TGTGCCAGCAGCCCGGGGGGGGACTGGAGGGGCACTACGCAGTATTTT.